Included here is one TCR beta chain sequence, with context. The antigen this receptor binds is unknown. No base quality information exists; no much larger clone differs at one position. This record belongs to a study of prognosis after radiotherapy for stage I lung cancer (dated by TCRdb to the early 2020s). Context from the whole study: Between early 2018 and early 2019, roughly 18 patients with stage I NSCLC were enrolled in Nanjing, China. In about 15 patients the disease was a newly diagnosed primary stage I lung tumor, whereas about 5 had oligometastatic NSCLC following surgical resection of the primary tumor. Every patient was regarded as medically inoperable, because of comorbidities in 11 to 13 cases and refusal of surgery in six to eight cases. The cohort comprised more than ten men and 5 or 6 women with a median age of roughly 74 years, ranging from roughly 50 to 84 years. Tumor histology was squamous cell carcinoma in about seven patients and adenocarcinoma in twelve. Image-guided IMRT or VMAT was used to deliver SBRT in 3 to 5 fractions at a biologically effective dose of at least 100 Gy. SBRT was not combined with any concurrent therapy in any patient. After SBRT, distant metastases developed in about 20% of the 19 patients at a median of approximately 7 months, while the remaining 15 patients had no significant progression. The study profiled peripheral blood TCR beta repertoires from stage I NSCLC patients before and after stereotactic body radiotherapy and related them to distant failure. The study sequenced 38 blood samples from roughly 19 patients, one before and one after SBRT per patient.

Beyond this particular receptor, the publication reports: TRBV and TRBJ usage frequencies reportedly varied with metastasis status, involving two V genes at baseline and about 10 V and two J genes after SBRT. The study was limited by the small cohort and short follow-up, and independent validation of the study findings is required. All reported P values were unadjusted for multiple comparisons. Post-SBRT Shannon entropy and its change from baseline were lower in patients who developed distant metastases; baseline Shannon entropy was not associated with metastases. After SBRT, the count of unique TCR clones dropped from a median of approximately 10,000 beforehand to some 7,000 afterward (Wilcoxon paired P=0.011). No determination of tumor specificity was made for expanded TCR clones.

V is cut by 8 bases and J by 1 base, and the space between the germline ends is 14 bases. Sequences MNHNS (CDR1) and SASEGT (CDR2) are obtained from the germline V gene. The cysteine opens and the phenylalanine closes a CDR3 of 14 amino acids. The read is trimmed to its CDR3 DNA, 42 bases read in frame from base 1. All patients had node-negative disease on CT and PET/CT, and none had a history of other malignancies or prior chemotherapy or radiotherapy. At each of two time points, roughly 6.5 milliliters of peripheral venous blood were collected in EDTA tubes. PBMCs were isolated by Ficoll-Paque Plus density-gradient centrifugation. Immediately after collection, samples were stored at -80 degrees C until analysis. Two rounds of multiplex PCR were used to amplify the TCR beta CDR3 region from genomic DNA. The first PCR round used primers specific to each TRBV and TRBJ gene, and the primer sequences were filed in Chinese patent CN105087789A. The second PCR round used universal primers. The Roche High Pure PCR Template Preparation Kit was used to extract genomic DNA from the frozen PBMCs. The libraries underwent paired-end sequencing with 151 bp reads on an Illumina HiSeq 3000. Per the source publication's procedure: Raw reads lacking the multiplex PCR primer sequences were removed with CutAdapt. High-quality paired reads were merged into contigs with PEAR. By alignment to reference sequences, MiXCR assigned TRB V, D and J gene segments to each contig. CDR3 sequences were clustered by base quality and sequence similarity to remove sequencing errors. Shannon entropy normalized by the natural log of productive TCR sequence number was used as the measure of diversity. Clonality was computed as one minus the ratio of Shannon entropy to the natural log of the number of unique clonotypes. The Youden index of ROC curves was used to select progression-free survival cut-offs for repertoire metrics, and analyses were performed in R 3.5.3. Starting from the raw public reads, TCRdb applied fastp trimming at Q25, assembled clones with MiXCR and retained in-frame beta chains. Rows matching on CDR3 protein sequence are summarized as one entry with the most common DNA and genes. These V and J calls derive from TCRdb rather than the authors' analysis. In all, the sample holds under 30,000 distinct CDR3 sequences, and approximately 31% of those were seen once. 9.5% to 13% of the sample is taken by the ten largest.

The sample in question was PBMCs, obtained before or after stereotactic body radiation therapy (not recorded which). The rearrangement joined TRBV6-1 to TRBJ1-1; TRBD1 is perhaps the D gene, given 5 matching bases. The clonotype originates from a donor over 45 with non-small cell lung cancer. The nucleotide sequence reads TGTGCCAGCGGGGCTGCGGGTCCGAACACTGAAGCTTTCTTT. It encodes CASGAAGPNTEAFF.